This T cell receptor beta chain originates from a study of cytomegalovirus exposure and HLA in healthy donors. V lost 3 bases and J lost 0, with 16 bases in between. CDR1 SGHKS and CDR2 YYEKEE come from the germline V gene (reference sequence). This CDR3 spans 17 amino acids. It was with 60 Vbeta and 13 Jbeta primers that the PCR ran. Sequencing used immunoSEQ multiplex PCR; TCRdb keeps in-frame clones, though not all of them. The sample has about 140,000 clones, more than 75% seen once. This rearrangement joins TRBV5-5 to TRBJ1-3; D unclear. The sequenced sample consisted of PBMCs. The clonotype was recovered from a male donor in good health and CMV-seronegative. CDR3 sequence: CASSYNPQTSSGNTIYF. DNA for the CDR3: TGTGCCAGCAGCTACAACCCTCAGACTAGCTCTGGAAACACCATATATTTT.